Listed below are T cell receptor beta chains from one sample, sequenced in a study of blood T cell repertoires in COVID-19. Data came from immunoSEQ multiplex PCR; TCRdb stores just in-frame clones and leaves some out. The sample lists roughly 250,000 clones, 75% to 85% occurring once. The specimen was peripheral blood. Receptors were obtained from a woman aged 60-75 years with active or convalescent COVID-19. CDR3s include the opening cysteine and the closing phenylalanine or tryptophan. Each record gives: CDR3 protein, CDR3 DNA, CDR3 length, V gene, D gene, J gene, clone size. D genes are given only for firm matches. Clone sizes are given selectively: once, few, many, or a class where the clone is expanded.

CDR3: CASSRDRGIANYGYTF
DNA: TGTGCCAGCTCCCGGGACAGGGGAATTGCCAACTATGGCTACACCTTC
length: 16
V: TRBV27
D: TRBD1
J: TRBJ1-2
size: .

CDR3: CAISGTSLETQYF
DNA: TGTGCCATCAGTGGAACTAGCCTCGAGACCCAGTACTTC
length: 13
V: TRBV10-3
D: .
J: TRBJ2-5
size: .

CDR3: CASSVDPTGDLGYGYTF
DNA: TGCGCCAGCAGCGTGGATCCGACAGGGGATTTAGGCTATGGCTACACCTTC
length: 17
V: TRBV5-1
D: TRBD1
J: TRBJ1-2
size: .

CDR3: CASSYVRLSETQYF
DNA: TGTGCCAGCAGTTACGTGAGGTTGAGCGAGACCCAGTACTTC
length: 14
V: TRBV6-2/TRBV6-3
D: .
J: TRBJ2-5
size: .

CDR3: CASREQDINTEAFF
DNA: TGTGCCAGCAGGGAACAGGATATTAACACTGAAGCTTTCTTT
length: 14
V: TRBV2
D: .
J: TRBJ1-1
size: .

CDR3: CASSLIAGSTYEQYF
DNA: TGCGCCAGCAGCTTGATAGCGGGGAGTACCTACGAGCAGTACTTC
length: 15
V: TRBV5-1
D: TRBD2
J: TRBJ2-7
size: .

CDR3: CASRRSGGIETQYF
DNA: TGTGCCAGCCGTCGAAGCGGGGGGATTGAGACCCAGTACTTC
length: 14
V: TRBV5-4
D: TRBD2
J: TRBJ2-5
size: .

CDR3: CASSPQGLYGYTF
DNA: TGTGCCAGCAGCCCCCAGGGGCTCTATGGCTACACCTTC
length: 13
V: TRBV12-3/TRBV12-4
D: .
J: TRBJ1-2
size: .

CDR3: CASSLGGVGGDTQYF
DNA: TGTGCCAGCAGCTTGGGCGGGGTTGGGGGAGATACGCAGTATTTT
length: 15
V: TRBV7-3
D: .
J: TRBJ2-3
size: few

CDR3: CASSLGGTHGYTF
DNA: TGTGCCAGCAGCTTGGGTGGGACACATGGCTACACCTTC
length: 13
V: TRBV5-6
D: .
J: TRBJ1-2
size: .

CDR3: CASSLGPYNEQFF
DNA: TGTGCCAGCAGCCTAGGGCCCTACAATGAGCAGTTCTTC
length: 13
V: TRBV11-2
D: .
J: TRBJ2-1
size: .

CDR3: CASSFGQGAEAFF
DNA: TGCGCCAGCAGCTTCGGACAGGGGGCCGAAGCTTTCTTT
length: 13
V: TRBV5-1
D: TRBD1
J: TRBJ1-1
size: many

CDR3: CASSSRGRDYGYTF
DNA: TGCGCCAGCAGTTCGCGGGGGCGCGACTATGGCTACACCTTC
length: 14
V: TRBV5-1
D: .
J: TRBJ1-2
size: .

CDR3: CASSPLPQGILQETQYF
DNA: TGTGCCAGCAGCCCCCTGCCACAGGGCATTCTTCAAGAGACCCAGTACTTC
length: 17
V: TRBV7-9
D: .
J: TRBJ2-5
size: .

CDR3: CASSRHRGLKAYEQYF
DNA: TGTGCCAGCAGCCGACACAGGGGTCTAAAAGCCTACGAGCAGTACTTC
length: 16
V: TRBV14
D: TRBD1
J: TRBJ2-7
size: .

CDR3: CASSGAGINQPQHF
DNA: TGTGCCAGCAGTGGCGCGGGGATCAATCAGCCCCAGCATTTT
length: 14
V: TRBV2
D: .
J: TRBJ1-5
size: .

CDR3: CASSFPGQGGGYTF
DNA: TGCGCCAGCAGCTTCCCGGGACAGGGAGGCGGCTACACCTTC
length: 14
V: TRBV5-1
D: TRBD1
J: TRBJ1-2
size: .

CDR3: CASSYSAGPYNSPLHF
DNA: TGTGCCAGCAGTTACTCGGCAGGGCCCTATAATTCACCCCTCCACTTT
length: 16
V: TRBV6-6
D: .
J: TRBJ1-6
size: .

CDR3: CASSSSGVSTDTQYF
DNA: TGTGCCAGCAGCTCTAGCGGGGTGAGTACAGATACGCAGTATTTT
length: 15
V: TRBV7-2
D: TRBD2
J: TRBJ2-3
size: .

CDR3: CASSWRTSGGYEQYF
DNA: TGTGCCAGCAGTTGGAGGACTAGCGGTGGCTACGAGCAGTACTTC
length: 15
V: TRBV6-5
D: TRBD2
J: TRBJ2-7
size: .

CDR3: CASSLPGGVNYGYTF
DNA: TGTGCCAGCAGCTTGCCAGGGGGCGTAAACTATGGCTACACCTTC
length: 15
V: TRBV5-8
D: TRBD1
J: TRBJ1-2
size: .

CDR3: CASSEGGWRSNQPQHF
DNA: TGTGCCAGCAGTGAGGGAGGGTGGAGGAGCAATCAGCCCCAGCATTTT
length: 16
V: TRBV6-1
D: .
J: TRBJ1-5
size: few

CDR3: CASSLAGGAGEKLFF
DNA: TGTGCCAGCAGCTTGGCCGGGGGGGCAGGTGAAAAACTGTTTTTT
length: 15
V: TRBV5-6
D: .
J: TRBJ1-4
size: .

CDR3: CASSYSNREQYF
DNA: TGTGCCAGCAGTTACTCGAACAGGGAGCAGTACTTC
length: 12
V: TRBV6-2/TRBV6-3
D: .
J: TRBJ2-7
size: .

CDR3: CASSPGTAKETQYF
DNA: TGTGCCAGCAGCCCTGGGACAGCGAAAGAGACCCAGTACTTC
length: 14
V: TRBV27
D: TRBD1
J: TRBJ2-5
size: .

CDR3: CAAKDTGTQYF
DNA: TGTGCCGCAAAGGACACAGGTACGCAGTATTTT
length: 11
V: TRBV6-5
D: .
J: TRBJ2-3
size: .

CDR3: CASSLHGTSAKETQYF
DNA: TGTGCCAGCAGCCTCCACGGGACTAGCGCTAAAGAGACCCAGTACTTC
length: 16
V: TRBV7-2
D: TRBD2
J: TRBJ2-5
size: .

CDR3: CASSHREGSGNTIYF
DNA: TGTGCCAGCTCACACAGGGAGGGATCTGGAAACACCATATATTTT
length: 15
V: TRBV18
D: .
J: TRBJ1-3
size: few

CDR3: CASSLASGTTNEKLFF
DNA: TGCGCCAGCAGCTTGGCTAGCGGGACAACTAATGAAAAACTGTTTTTT
length: 16
V: TRBV5-1
D: .
J: TRBJ1-4
size: .

CDR3: CAPRVSSGGARNYGYTF
DNA: TGTGCCCCCCGGGTCTCGTCTGGGGGGGCTAGGAACTATGGCTACACCTTC
length: 17
V: TRBV19
D: .
J: TRBJ1-2
size: .

CDR3: CASSGSSGGEKLFF
DNA: TGCGCCAGCAGCGGGAGCAGTGGAGGGGAAAAACTGTTTTTT
length: 14
V: TRBV4-1
D: .
J: TRBJ1-4
size: .

CDR3: CASSMWGTSGDGGELFF
DNA: TGTGCCAGTAGTATGTGGGGGACTAGCGGAGACGGCGGGGAGCTGTTTTTT
length: 17
V: TRBV19
D: TRBD2
J: TRBJ2-2
size: .

CDR3: CSVGHNYGYTF
DNA: TGCAGCGTTGGGCACAACTATGGCTACACCTTC
length: 11
V: TRBV29-1
D: .
J: TRBJ1-2
size: .

CDR3: CSVGQGGTEAFF
DNA: TGCAGCGTTGGGCAGGGGGGCACTGAAGCTTTCTTT
length: 12
V: TRBV29-1
D: TRBD1
J: TRBJ1-1
size: .

CDR3: CASTSTDTQYF
DNA: TGTGCCAGCACTAGCACAGATACGCAGTATTTT
length: 11
V: TRBV2
D: .
J: TRBJ2-3
size: .

CDR3: CASSSHLAGSNEQFF
DNA: TGTGCCAGCAGTTCCCACCTAGCGGGGTCGAATGAGCAGTTCTTC
length: 15
V: TRBV6-2/TRBV6-3
D: TRBD2
J: TRBJ2-1
size: .

CDR3: CASSSLEGGQETQYF
DNA: TGTGCCAGCTCATCTCTCGAAGGGGGCCAAGAGACCCAGTACTTC
length: 15
V: TRBV18
D: .
J: TRBJ2-5
size: .

CDR3: CASSVGTGNFDEQFF
DNA: TGTGCCAGCAGCGTAGGGACAGGGAATTTCGATGAGCAGTTCTTC
length: 15
V: TRBV9
D: TRBD1
J: TRBJ2-1
size: .

CDR3: CASSLGDTLSGNTIYF
DNA: TGTGCCAGCAGCCTAGGGGACACCTTGTCTGGAAACACCATATATTTT
length: 16
V: TRBV27
D: .
J: TRBJ1-3
size: .

CDR3: CASSVGGTIYNEQFF
DNA: TGTGCCAGCAGCGTAGGGGGGACTATATACAATGAGCAGTTCTTC
length: 15
V: TRBV9
D: TRBD2
J: TRBJ2-1
size: .

CDR3: CASRRITGALHF
DNA: TGTGCCAGTAGACGGATAACCGGGGCCCTCCACTTT
length: 12
V: TRBV19
D: .
J: TRBJ1-6
size: .

CDR3: CASSLVSGSYNEQFF
DNA: TGTGCCAGCAGCTTAGTTTCGGGGTCCTACAATGAGCAGTTCTTC
length: 15
V: TRBV7-2
D: .
J: TRBJ2-1
size: .

CDR3: CASTDRGLQKSPLHF
DNA: TGTGCCAGCACCGACAGGGGGCTTCAAAAATCACCCCTCCACTTT
length: 15
V: TRBV6-6
D: TRBD1
J: TRBJ1-6
size: .

CDR3: CASGLDPLLVAGSSYNEQFF
DNA: TGTGCTAGTGGTTTGGACCCCCTGCTGGTAGCGGGGAGCTCCTACAATGAGCAGTTCTTC
length: 20
V: TRBV12-5
D: TRBD2
J: TRBJ2-1
size: once

CDR3: CAWSVRGGAGDTQYF
DNA: TGTGCCTGGAGTGTACGCGGGGGGGCGGGAGATACGCAGTATTTT
length: 15
V: TRBV30
D: TRBD2
J: TRBJ2-3
size: .

CDR3: CASSEIGGEQYF
DNA: TGCGCCAGCAGCGAGATAGGGGGCGAGCAGTACTTC
length: 12
V: TRBV4-3
D: .
J: TRBJ2-7
size: .

CDR3: CAWSRQEDTEAFF
DNA: TGTGCCTGGAGCCGACAGGAGGACACTGAAGCTTTCTTT
length: 13
V: TRBV30
D: .
J: TRBJ1-1
size: .

CDR3: CASSPHQLAGGWGDTQYF
DNA: TGTGCCAGCTCACCCCACCAACTAGCGGGGGGCTGGGGGGATACGCAGTATTTT
length: 18
V: TRBV18
D: TRBD2
J: TRBJ2-3
size: .

CDR3: CASSLRGESTDTQYF
DNA: TGTGCCAGCTCTTTACGTGGAGAGAGCACAGATACGCAGTATTTT
length: 15
V: TRBV6-5
D: .
J: TRBJ2-3
size: .

CDR3: CASSLNVDNEQFF
DNA: TGTGCCAGCAGCTTAAATGTCGACAATGAGCAGTTCTTC
length: 13
V: TRBV7-2
D: .
J: TRBJ2-1
size: .

CDR3: CASTNLGMGGLTDTQYF
DNA: TGTGCCAGCACAAACCTAGGAATGGGGGGACTTACAGATACGCAGTATTTT
length: 17
V: TRBV27
D: .
J: TRBJ2-3
size: .

CDR3: CASSSQGAEAFF
DNA: TGCGCCAGCAGCTCCCAAGGGGCTGAAGCTTTCTTT
length: 12
V: TRBV5-1
D: .
J: TRBJ1-1
size: once